This T cell receptor (beta chain) was sequenced for a study of T cells in Graves' hyperthyroidism and ophthalmopathy. Template material for amplifying TCR beta CDR3 regions consisted of RNA transcripts. The HTBI primer set served for first-round RT-PCR of the TCR CDR3. Via MiXCR, TCRdb re-called the multiplex PCR reads, giving one row per CDR3 protein. The data contain 500,000 to 650,000 distinct CDR3 sequences, around 13% of them singletons. The table lists this clonotype with many counts. Its antigen is unknown. General observations from the study: Progression to ophthalmopathy was predicted a median of 6.5 months early. Blood also carried most thyroid clonotypes expanded above 0.001.

Absent ophthalmopathy progression within 18 months defined stable Graves' hyperthyroidism. Patients were excluded because of uncontrolled infection, other autoimmune disease, pregnancy or lactation. Germline V lookup: CDR1 SGHTA, CDR2 FQGNSA. With 3 bases removed from V and 1 base from J, the gap between germline ends came to 9 bases. The CDR3 length is 14 residues. The sample comprised blood. The receptor's source is a woman aged 40 to 49 with Graves' hyperthyroidism. This rearrangement joins TRBV7-2 to TRBJ1-1; unclear D gene. CDR3 region: CASSFRQENTEAFF. Here the CDR3 DNA reads TGTGCCAGCAGCTTCCGTCAAGAGAACACTGAAGCTTTCTTT. The complete variable domain, with remaining parts taken from reference TRBV7-2 and TRBJ1-1, reads GAGVSQSPSNKVTEKGKDVELRCDPISGHTALYWYRQSLGQGLEFLIYFQGNSAPDKSGLPSDRFSAERTGGSVSTLTIQRTQQEDSAVYLCASSFRQENTEAFFGQGTRLTVV.